This is a list of T cell receptor beta chains from one sample in a study of CD8 T cells in ankylosing spondylitis. TCRdb recomputed calls from the 5' RACE reads with MiXCR, one row per CDR3 protein. The table lists about 150,000 distinct CDR3 sequences, approximately 32% of them singletons. Sequenced material: synovial fluid, either unsorted or a sorted T cell fraction (not recorded which). These receptors all stem from a male donor with ankylosing spondylitis. The CDR3 runs from the conserved cysteine through the conserved F or W. D genes are given only for firm matches. Not all rows give a size; the values are once, few, many and, for expanded clones, a class.

- - TRBJ1-1 TRBV11-2 CASSLIGDNEAFF TGTGCCAGCAGCTTAATTGGAGATAATGAAGCTTTCTTT
TRBD1 - TRBJ2-7 TRBV7-3 CASSLVQGATYEQYF TGTGCCAGCAGCTTAGTTCAGGGGGCAACCTACGAGCAGTACTTC
- - TRBJ1-5 TRBV20-1 CSARVGEGRNNQPQHF TGCAGTGCTAGAGTAGGGGAGGGAAGGAACAATCAGCCCCAGCATTTT
- - TRBJ1-5 TRBV12-3/TRBV12-4 CASSLVGNNQPQHF TGTGCCAGCAGTTTGGTAGGGAACAATCAGCCCCAGCATTTT
TRBD1 - TRBJ2-7 TRBV4-2 CASSQDGGTGYSYEQYF TGTGCCAGCAGCCAAGATGGTGGGACAGGGTATTCCTACGAGCAGTACTTC
- few TRBJ2-2 TRBV2 CASNKRDTGELFF TGTGCCAGCAACAAAAGGGACACCGGGGAGCTGTTTTTT
TRBD1 - TRBJ2-4 TRBV7-3 CASSFDRGNIQYF TGTGCCAGCAGCTTTGACAGGGGAAACATTCAGTACTTC
- - TRBJ2-7 TRBV7-9 CASSLVGSTYEQYF TGTGCCAGCAGCTTAGTTGGGTCTACCTACGAGCAGTACTTC
- few TRBJ2-1 TRBV5-1 CASSPGPSRGEQFF TGCGCCAGCAGCCCTGGCCCCTCCAGGGGTGAGCAGTTCTTC
TRBD2 - TRBJ2-3 TRBV7-3 CASSLTYGGGGSTDTQYF TGTGCCAGCAGCTTAACGTACGGGGGCGGGGGGAGCACAGATACGCAGTATTTT
- - TRBJ2-5 TRBV5-1 CASSEAKETQYF TGCGCCAGCAGCGAGGCGAAAGAGACCCAGTACTTC
TRBD2 - TRBJ2-3 TRBV4-2 CASSQETSGTFGTQYF TGTGCCAGCAGCCAAGAGACTAGCGGTACTTTCGGTACGCAGTATTTT
TRBD2 - TRBJ2-1 TRBV7-9 CASSPAGLAGFYNEQFF TGTGCCAGCAGCCCTGCTGGACTAGCGGGATTCTACAATGAGCAGTTCTTC
- many TRBJ2-3 TRBV5-1 CASSRDRTDTQYF TGCGCCAGCAGCCGGGACCGCACAGATACGCAGTATTTT
- few TRBJ1-6 TRBV6-1 CASRPPETGGSPLHF TGTGCCAGCAGACCCCCAGAGACAGGAGGATCACCCCTCCACTTT
TRBD1 many TRBJ1-1 TRBV15 CATSGRGQLNTEAFF TGTGCCACCAGTGGCAGGGGGCAGTTGAACACTGAAGCTTTCTTT
TRBD1 - TRBJ1-1 TRBV12-3/TRBV12-4 CASSSIGTVGSMNTEAFF TGTGCCAGCAGTTCCATCGGGACAGTCGGCTCCATGAACACTGAAGCTTTCTTT
- many TRBJ1-1 TRBV28 CASRHDRMPNTEAFF TGTGCCAGCAGACATGACAGAATGCCGAACACTGAAGCTTTCTTT